This T cell receptor (beta chain) was sequenced for a study of beta chain features in type 1 diabetes. Worth noting for this clone: The antigen remains undetermined.

The isolated RNA, all of it, was reverse transcribed, so expressed TCRB transcripts were what got sequenced. Assay: immunoSEQ multiplex PCR; the TCRdb copy retains only in-frame clones and omits some. The sample records about 660,000 clones, roughly 13% being singletons. Study findings and constraints: People with Type 1 diabetes carried modestly yet significantly shorter TCRB CDR3s in all four CD4+ subsets. Researchers reported that naive, central memory and Treg TCRB repertoires appeared more similar in patients than in healthy donors.

A heparinised blood draw that averaged around 0.12 L was obtained once from each donor. The CDR3 is 14 residues long. V shed 6 bases, J shed 6 bases, and the junction held 6 bases outside the gene matches. Germline values: CDR1 MRHNA, CDR2 SNTAGT. The receptor was isolated from a man younger than 35 with type 1 diabetes. The chain is built from TRBV6-4 and TRBJ2-1, with 9 bases aligning to TRBD2. The sequenced material came from naive CD4+ T cells from blood. CDR3 sequence: CASRALAGPNEQFF. The CDR3 DNA follows: TGTGCCAGCAGGGCTCTAGCGGGGCCCAATGAGCAGTTCTTC.